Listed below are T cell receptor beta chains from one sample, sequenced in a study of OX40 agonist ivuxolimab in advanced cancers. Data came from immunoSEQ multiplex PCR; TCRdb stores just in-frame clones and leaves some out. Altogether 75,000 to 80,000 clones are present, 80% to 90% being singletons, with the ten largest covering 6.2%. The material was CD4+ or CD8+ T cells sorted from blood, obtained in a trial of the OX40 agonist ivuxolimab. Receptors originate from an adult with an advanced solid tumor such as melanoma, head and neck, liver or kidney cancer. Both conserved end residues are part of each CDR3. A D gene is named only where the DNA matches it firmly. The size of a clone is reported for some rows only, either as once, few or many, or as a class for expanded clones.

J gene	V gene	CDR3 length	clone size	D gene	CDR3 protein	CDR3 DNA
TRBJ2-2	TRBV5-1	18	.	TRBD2	CASSSGTSGGANTGELFF	TGCGCCAGCAGCTCCGGGACTAGCGGGGGCGCGAACACCGGGGAGCTGTTTTTT
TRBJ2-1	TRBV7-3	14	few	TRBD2	CASRRAGVDNEQFF	TGTGCCAGCAGACGAGCGGGAGTCGACAATGAGCAGTTCTTC
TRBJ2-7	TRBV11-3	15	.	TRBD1	CASSPAGTGTHEQYF	TGTGCCAGCAGCCCAGCCGGGACAGGGACCCACGAGCAGTACTTC
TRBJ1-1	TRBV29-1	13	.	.	CSGIRVVNTEAFF	TGCAGCGGGATCAGAGTAGTGAACACTGAAGCTTTCTTT
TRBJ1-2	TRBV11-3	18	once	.	CASSLEVFRRRKNYGYTF	TGTGCCAGCAGCTTAGAAGTGTTCAGGCGGAGAAAAAACTATGGCTACACCTTC
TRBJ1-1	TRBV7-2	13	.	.	CASSSDVNTEAFF	TGTGCCAGCAGCTCGGACGTGAACACTGAAGCTTTCTTT
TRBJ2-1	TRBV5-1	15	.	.	CASSLSIQHYNEQFF	TGCGCCAGCAGCCTAAGTATACAACATTACAATGAGCAGTTCTTC
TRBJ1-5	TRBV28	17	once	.	CASSLPFRGRGNQPQHF	TGTGCCAGCAGTTTACCCTTCCGGGGGCGCGGAAATCAGCCCCAGCATTTT
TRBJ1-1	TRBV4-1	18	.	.	CASSGGRVGVDNYSEAFF	TGCGCCAGCAGCGGAGGCAGGGTAGGGGTGGACAATTACTCTGAAGCTTTCTTT
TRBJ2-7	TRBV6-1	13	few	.	CASSEVRGGEQYF	TGTGCCAGCAGTGAAGTGAGGGGGGGGGAGCAGTACTTC
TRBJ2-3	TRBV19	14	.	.	CASSLQGGSDTQYF	TGTGCCAGTAGTCTACAGGGAGGATCCGATACGCAGTATTTT
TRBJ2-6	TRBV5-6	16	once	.	CASSLEAGPGANVLTF	TGTGCCAGCAGCTTGGAGGCAGGGCCGGGGGCCAACGTCCTGACTTTC
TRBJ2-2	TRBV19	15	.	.	CASRDRFSNTGELFF	TGTGCCAGTAGAGACAGGTTTAGCAACACCGGGGAGCTGTTTTTT
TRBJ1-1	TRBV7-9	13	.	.	CASSAKVGTEAFF	TGTGCCAGCAGCGCCAAAGTGGGCACTGAAGCTTTCTTT
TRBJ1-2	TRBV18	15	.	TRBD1	CASSTKDRGNYGYTF	TGTGCCAGCTCCACCAAGGACAGGGGGAACTATGGCTACACCTTC
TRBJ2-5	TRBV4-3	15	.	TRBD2	CASSHGWTRTETQYF	TGCGCCAGCAGCCACGGTTGGACTAGGACCGAGACCCAGTACTTC
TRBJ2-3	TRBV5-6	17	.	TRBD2	CASSGDTLAGVADTQYF	TGTGCCAGCAGCGGGGATACACTAGCGGGAGTAGCAGATACGCAGTATTTT
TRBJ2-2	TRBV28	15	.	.	CASSLLGVRAGELFF	TGTGCCAGCAGTTTATTAGGGGTACGGGCCGGGGAGCTGTTTTTT
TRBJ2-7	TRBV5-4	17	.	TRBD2	CASSPVGSGPPSYEQYF	TGTGCCAGCAGCCCTGTAGGTAGCGGGCCCCCGTCCTACGAGCAGTACTTC
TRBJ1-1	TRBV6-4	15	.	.	CASSDYGHTNTEAFF	TGTGCCAGCAGTGACTACGGACATACGAACACTGAAGCTTTCTTT
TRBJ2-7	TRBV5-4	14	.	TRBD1	CASSLAGGKVEQYF	TGTGCCAGCAGCTTGGCAGGGGGAAAGGTCGAGCAGTACTTC
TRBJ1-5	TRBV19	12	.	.	CASNSRNQPQHF	TGTGCCAGTAATAGCAGGAATCAGCCCCAGCATTTT
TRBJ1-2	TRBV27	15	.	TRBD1	CASSPSFRGVYGYTF	TGTGCCAGCAGTCCATCATTCAGGGGGGTCTATGGCTACACCTTC
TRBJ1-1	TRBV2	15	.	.	CASSEMARKDTEAFF	TGTGCCAGCAGTGAGATGGCCAGGAAGGACACTGAAGCTTTCTTT
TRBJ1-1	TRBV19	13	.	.	CASRGPANTEAFF	TGTGCCAGCCGAGGCCCGGCGAACACTGAAGCTTTCTTT
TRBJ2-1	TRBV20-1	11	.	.	CSARGNPEQFF	TGCAGTGCAAGGGGAAACCCTGAGCAGTTCTTC
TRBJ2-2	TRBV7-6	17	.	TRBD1	CASSFQGSGTVPRELFF	TGTGCCAGCAGCTTTCAGGGTTCGGGGACAGTACCCAGGGAGCTGTTTTTT
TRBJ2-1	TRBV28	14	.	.	CASSLLGQYNEQFF	TGTGCCAGCAGTTTATTAGGACAGTACAATGAGCAGTTCTTC
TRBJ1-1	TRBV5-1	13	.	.	CASTSRGDTEAFF	TGCGCCAGCACTTCTCGAGGGGACACTGAAGCTTTCTTT
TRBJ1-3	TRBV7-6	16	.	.	CASSSSTGRWGNTIYF	TGTGCCAGCAGCTCCAGCACAGGTCGATGGGGAAACACCATATATTTT
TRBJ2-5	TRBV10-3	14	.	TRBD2	CAISDLAGQETQYF	TGTGCCATCAGTGATTTAGCGGGACAAGAGACCCAGTACTTC
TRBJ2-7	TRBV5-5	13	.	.	CASSLLGIAEQYF	TGTGCCAGCAGCTTGTTGGGGATTGCCGAGCAGTACTTC
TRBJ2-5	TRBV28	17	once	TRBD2	CASSSLIRGGVGETQYF	TGTGCCAGCAGTTCCCTAATTCGCGGGGGGGTGGGAGAGACCCAGTACTTC
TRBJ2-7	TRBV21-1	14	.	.	CASSKIPGTYEQYF	TGTGCCAGCAGCAAGATCCCCGGAACCTACGAGCAGTACTTC
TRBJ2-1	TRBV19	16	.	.	CASSMVRGATYNEQFF	TGTGCCAGTAGTATGGTTCGGGGGGCTACTTACAATGAGCAGTTCTTC
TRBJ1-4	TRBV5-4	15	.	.	CASSPSRGLREKLFF	TGTGCCAGCAGCCCTAGCCGAGGTCTACGGGAAAAACTGTTTTTT
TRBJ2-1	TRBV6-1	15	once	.	CASSEGQVSYNEQFF	TGTGCCAGCAGTGAAGGACAGGTCTCCTACAATGAGCAGTTCTTC
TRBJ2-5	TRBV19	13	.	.	CATAEVSRETQYF	TGTGCCACCGCCGAGGTCAGCCGAGAGACCCAGTACTTC
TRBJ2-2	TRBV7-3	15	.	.	CASSLTRLASGELFF	TGTGCCAGCAGCTTAACGCGGCTGGCCAGCGGGGAGCTGTTTTTT
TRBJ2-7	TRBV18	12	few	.	CASSPAGYEQYF	TGTGCCAGCTCACCAGCGGGTTACGAGCAGTACTTC
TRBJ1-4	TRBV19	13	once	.	CASSIGRGEKLFF	TGTGCCAGTAGTATAGGGCGCGGTGAAAAACTGTTTTTT
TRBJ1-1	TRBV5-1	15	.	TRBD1	CASSLDQGAATEAFF	TGCGCCAGCAGCTTGGATCAGGGGGCTGCCACTGAAGCTTTCTTT
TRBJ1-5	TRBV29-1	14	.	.	CSVVEQGGNQPQHF	TGCAGCGTTGTGGAACAGGGAGGGAATCAGCCCCAGCATTTT
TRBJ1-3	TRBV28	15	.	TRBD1	CASGLWTGVGNTIYF	TGTGCCAGCGGACTCTGGACAGGGGTCGGAAACACCATATATTTT
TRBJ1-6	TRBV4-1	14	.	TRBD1	CASSRDRGSSPLHF	TGCGCCAGCAGCCGGGACAGGGGAAGTTCACCCCTCCACTTT
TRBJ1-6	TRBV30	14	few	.	CAWSVQGIGSPLHF	TGTGCCTGGAGTGTACAAGGGATCGGTTCACCCCTCCACTTT
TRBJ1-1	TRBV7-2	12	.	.	CASSAGNTEAFF	TGTGCCAGCAGCGCGGGGAACACTGAAGCTTTCTTT
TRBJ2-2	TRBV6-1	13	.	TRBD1	CASSTGVDGELFF	TGTGCCAGCAGTACAGGGGTAGACGGGGAGCTGTTTTTT
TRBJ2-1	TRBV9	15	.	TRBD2	CASSATTSGGNEQFF	TGTGCCAGCAGCGCAACGACTAGCGGGGGCAATGAGCAGTTCTTC
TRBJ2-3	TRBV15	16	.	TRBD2	CATSRRLAGGTDTQYF	TGTGCCACCAGCAGGCGGCTAGCGGGAGGCACAGATACGCAGTATTTT
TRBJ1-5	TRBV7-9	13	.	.	CASSSTQNQPQHF	TGTGCCAGCAGCTCGACGCAAAATCAGCCCCAGCATTTT
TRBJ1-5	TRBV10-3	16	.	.	CAISESTRGGNQPQHF	TGTGCCATCAGTGAGTCGACCCGGGGGGGCAATCAGCCCCAGCATTTT
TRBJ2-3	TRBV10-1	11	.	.	CASSHTDTQYF	TGCGCCAGCAGTCACACAGATACGCAGTATTTT